This T cell receptor beta chain appears in the sequencing data of a study of blood T cell repertoires in COVID-19 (dated by TCRdb to 2020 to 2021). About the investigation overall: Samples from collaborators originated in the United States, Italy and Spain and spanned both the acute and convalescent phases of COVID-19. The prospective study material was composed of cDNA or gDNA derived from T cells, B-cell-depleted T cells, or PBMCs. Subjects who had been exposed to COVID-19, were actively infected with it, or had recovered from it provided the deeply sampled blood TCRbeta repertoires that made up the dataset. The repertoires were released in a freely available public database meant as a resource for research on the immune response to SARS-CoV-2. The samples were drawn from two sources: the first 160 participants of the ongoing ImmuneRACE study, and some 1,300 subjects contributed by 6 global collaborators. Sample metadata almost always included a de-identified subject ID, COVID-19 status, age in years and sex. Where HLA class I and class II types were available, the types were taken from metadata supplied by the sample provider, not from assay-based typing. The investigation overall reported the following: How much clinical and demographic metadata was included differed by source and by participant, and the metadata was provided uncurated.

As concerns this clone: It has no known antigen specificity. No per-base quality is available; no much larger clone lies one base away. Other DNA sequences within the sample encode an identical CDR3.

In Seattle, one collaborating source enrolled patients while the infection was active and tracked those patients longitudinally over the course of disease. The collaborating institutions used their own protocols to collect whole blood in K2EDTA tubes. For TCRbeta analysis, collaborators shipped samples in one of three forms: frozen whole blood, isolated PBMCs, or DNA extracted from either of those sample types. TCRbeta CDR3 regions were amplified from genomic DNA using the immunoSEQ Assay, a bias-controlled multiplex PCR. Turning to the authors' computational methods: Within the assay, amplification of reference gene primers was used to estimate how many nucleated cells each sample contained. To quantify the absolute abundance of each unique TCRbeta CDR3 rearrangement, sequence reads were collapsed and filtered. For each sample, productive Simpson clonality was calculated as the square root of Simpson's diversity index across productive rearrangements. TCRdb's version of the immuneACCESS table is confined to in-frame rearrangements and falls short of the full clone set. An unresolved V gene accounts for under half of the shortfall where checked; the remainder is of unknown origin. From that table come the V and J calls and clone size; the DNA was used to work out D and trimming. Here the sample has 200,000 to 250,000 clones; over 75% occur a single time. More than 9% of the sample goes to the ten largest clones.

The sample comprised peripheral blood. The sequence was obtained from a man in his fifties or sixties with COVID-19, enrolled during active disease.

The nucleotide sequence is TGTGCCAGTAGTTTGGAGGACTCCTACGAGCAGTACTTC. This translates into CASSLEDSYEQYF. This chain joins TRBV19 to TRBJ2-7; TRBD2 is a possible D gene, resting on 5 matching bases. CDR1 and CDR2, looked up from the germline V gene (reference sequence), are LNHDA and SQIVND. Relative to germline, V is 5 bases shorter and J is 0 bases shorter, with 8 bases between their ends. The CDR3 holds 13 amino acids from the cysteine to the phenylalanine. Solely the CDR3 DNA is kept, with 39 bases framed from the first base.